This T cell receptor (beta chain) appears in the sequencing data of a study of T-cell reconstitution after alpha-beta-depleted transplantation in children. Study-wide results and caveats: Day-60 TCRbeta diversity that was high in some patients was derived from surviving recipient T cells and thymic progenitors. T-cell counts and diversity at one year post-transplant came mainly from newly produced T cells.

Construction of the TCRbeta library involved unique molecular identifiers. TCRdb reprocessed the PCR reads with MiXCR, giving one entry per CDR3 protein. The sample carries 550,000 to 800,000 distinct CDR3 sequences, 10% to 15% recorded once. Worth noting for this clonotype: Its antigen is still unknown.

The sample in question was PBMCs, obtained before TCRalphabeta/CD19-depleted stem cell transplant. The TCR originated in a girl aged 2 to 10 with congenital amegakaryocytic thrombocytopenia, due to receive a stem cell transplant.

CDR3 in DNA: TGTGCCAGCCGCCCGACAGGAGATAATTCACCCCTCCACTTT. Residues: CASRPTGDNSPLHF. This rearrangement joins TRBV7-8 to TRBJ1-6, with TRBD1 as a possible D gene (6 bases). V was shortened by 8 bases and J by 5 bases, with 13 bases between the two germline ends. CDR3 size: 14 residues. Germline V lookup: CDR1 SGHVS, CDR2 FQNEAQ.